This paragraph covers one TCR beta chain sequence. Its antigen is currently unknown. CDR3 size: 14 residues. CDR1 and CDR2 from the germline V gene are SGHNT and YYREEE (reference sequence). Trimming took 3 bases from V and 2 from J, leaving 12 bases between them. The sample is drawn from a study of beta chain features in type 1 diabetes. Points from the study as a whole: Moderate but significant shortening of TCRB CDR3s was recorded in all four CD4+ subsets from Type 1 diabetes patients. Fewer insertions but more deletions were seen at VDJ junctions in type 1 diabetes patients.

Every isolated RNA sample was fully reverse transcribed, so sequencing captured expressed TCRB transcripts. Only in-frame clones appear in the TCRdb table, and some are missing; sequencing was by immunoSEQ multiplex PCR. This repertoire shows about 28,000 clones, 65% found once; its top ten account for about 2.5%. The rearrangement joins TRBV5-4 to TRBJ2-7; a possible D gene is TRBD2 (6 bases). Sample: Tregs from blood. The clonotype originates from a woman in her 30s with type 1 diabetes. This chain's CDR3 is CASSSRWGAYEQYF. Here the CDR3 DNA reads TGTGCCAGCAGCTCGAGGTGGGGGGCCTACGAGCAGTACTTC.